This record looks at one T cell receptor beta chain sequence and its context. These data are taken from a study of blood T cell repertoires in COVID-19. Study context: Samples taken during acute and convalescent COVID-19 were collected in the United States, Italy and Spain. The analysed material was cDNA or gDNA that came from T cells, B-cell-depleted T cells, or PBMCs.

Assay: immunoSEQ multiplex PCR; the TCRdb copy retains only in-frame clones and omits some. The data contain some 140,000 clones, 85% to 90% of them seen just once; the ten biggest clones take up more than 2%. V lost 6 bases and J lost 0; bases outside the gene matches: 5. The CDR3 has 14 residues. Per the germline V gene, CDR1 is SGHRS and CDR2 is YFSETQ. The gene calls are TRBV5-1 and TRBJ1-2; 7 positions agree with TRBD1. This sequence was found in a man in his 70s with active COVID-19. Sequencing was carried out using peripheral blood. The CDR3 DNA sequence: TGCGCCAGCACTGAAGGGACAGCTAACTATGGCTACACCTTC. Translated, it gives CASTEGTANYGYTF.